The 23 T cell receptor beta chains listed next were all sequenced from one sample in a study of blood T cells in healthy people across ages. Primers used in a second PCR of about 7 to 12 cycles were a sample-barcoded 5' primer and a J-beta primer mix. TCRdb fed the 5' RACE reads into MiXCR, producing one record per CDR3 protein. The table shows hundreds of thousands of distinct CDR3 sequences, with under 30% occurring only once. A further study also used this sample, focusing on T cells of mothers and their children.

The sequenced material came from blood. These receptor sequences come from a boy between 10 and 17 years old in good health.

V usage is TRBV6-6 and J usage is TRBJ2-1, with D tentatively TRBD2 (6 bases). With the DNA end fitting TRBJ2-7 better, the J assignment may be wrong. This CDR3 is built from 14 residues. Germline CDR1 and CDR2: MNHNY and SVGAGI (reference sequence). The CDR3: CASSGRTDSYEQYF. CDR3 nucleotide sequence: TGTGCCAGCAGTGGGAGGACGGATTCCTACGAGCAGTACTTC.

The chain employs TRBV9 and TRBJ2-7; tentatively, D is TRBD1 or TRBD2 (5 bases each). This CDR3 contains 13 residues. V lost 5 bases, J lost 4 bases, and 13 bases lay in between. Per germline, CDR1 SGDLS and CDR2 YYNGEE. The CDR3 sequence: CASSTGGRYEQYF. The CDR3 DNA follows: TGTGCCAGCAGTACTGGGGGTAGGTACGAGCAGTACTTC.

A few counts support this clonotype. The chain recombines TRBV7-9 with TRBJ2-3; no definite D call. The CDR3 runs to 16 residues. CDR1 and CDR2 from the germline V gene are SEHNR and FQNEAQ (reference sequence). V was clipped by 4 bases and J by 3 bases, with 17 bases between them. CDR3 residues: CASSSRSGLGTDTQYF. As DNA, the CDR3 is TGTGCCAGCAGCTCGAGGTCGGGCCTCGGGACAGATACGCAGTATTTT.

This clonotype was seen just once. This chain joins TRBV20-1 and TRBJ2-1, with 12 bases aligning to TRBD2. Germline values: CDR1 DFQATT, CDR2 SNEGSKA (reference sequence). The CDR3 runs to 15 residues. V dropped 4 bases and J dropped 4; count of bases not matched to a gene: 5. The CDR3 loop is CSATELAGGYNEQFF. CDR3 in DNA: TGCAGTGCTACAGAACTAGCGGGGGGTTACAATGAGCAGTTCTTC.

This clonotype has only a few counts. This chain uses TRBV5-1 with TRBJ2-5; the D is unclear. CDR3 size: 14 residues. Trimming left V 0 bases short and J 0 bases short, with 6 bases between. Germline V gene sequence: CDR1 SGHRS, CDR2 YFSETQ. The CDR3 DNA sequence: TGCGCCAGCAGCTTGGGAATAGACCAAGAGACCCAGTACTTC. It is translated as CASSLGIDQETQYF.

The rearrangement links TRBV15 to TRBJ1-4; 8 nucleotides align to TRBD1. Germline V lookup: CDR1 LNHNV, CDR2 YYDKDF (reference sequence). The J segment lost 6 bases and the V segment lost 4 bases, leaving 7 bases of the junction unmatched. The CDR3 contains 15 residues. The CDR3 here is CATSIPGQGDEKLFF. CDR3 coding DNA: TGTGCCACCAGCATCCCCGGACAGGGCGATGAAAAACTGTTTTTT.

The chain uses TRBV6-1 and TRBJ2-2; a possible D gene is TRBD1 (6 bases). Germline V lookup: CDR1 MNHNS, CDR2 SASEGT. CDR3 length: 17 amino acids. Trimming pared 5 bases from V and 5 bases from J, leaving 21 bases between. The CDR3 DNA reads as TGTGCCAGCAGTCCGTTTCTGAGGGGGAGCTTGACCGGGGAGCTGTTTTTT. Translating gives CASSPFLRGSLTGELFF.

V and J are TRBV28 and TRBJ2-4; D not certain. Trimming shortened V by 2 bases and J by 0 bases, and 8 bases separated the two germline ends. Germline lookup yields CDR1 MDHEN and CDR2 SYDVKM. The CDR3 runs to 15 residues. CDR3 sequence (DNA): TGTGCCAGCAGTTTAAGGGAATTAGCCAAAAACATTCAGTACTTC. Translating it yields CASSLRELAKNIQYF.

This clonotype was observed a handful of times. Its ends do not fully match the called genes, so a read error is possible. The chain has TRBV27 and TRBJ2-5; D might be TRBD1 (6 bases). The tail of the sequence fits TRBJ2-7 better, so the J call may be wrong. The CDR3 is made up of 14 amino acids. The germline gives CDR1 MNHEY, CDR2 SMNVEV (reference sequence). As DNA, the CDR3 is TGTGCCACCAGTTCGCTTGGGGGCGACTACGAGCAGTACTTC. Its translation is CATSSLGGDYEQYF.

This clonotype occurred a few times. This chain joins TRBV29-1 and TRBJ2-1, with D unclear. Trimming took off 8 bases at V and 9 bases at J, with 14 bases between the two ends. CDR1 is SQVTM and CDR2 is ANQGSEA in the germline V gene. The CDR3 spans 11 residues. CDR3 amino acids: CSLLKGGEQFF. DNA for the CDR3: TGCAGCCTACTTAAGGGTGGTGAGCAGTTCTTC.

V is TRBV29-1 and J is TRBJ2-6, with TRBD1 matching over 10 bases. The V gene's germline CDR1 is SQVTM and CDR2 ANQGSEA. The CDR3 contains 15 residues. The junction had 0 bases not matched to a gene; V was cut back by 4 bases and J by 0 bases. The chain's CDR3 is CSVGTGGSGANVLTF. The CDR3 DNA is TGCAGCGTTGGGACAGGGGGCTCTGGGGCCAACGTCCTGACTTTC.

This clonotype was counted between two and nine times. The rearrangement uses TRBV15 and TRBJ2-1; the D gene is possibly TRBD2 (6 bases). The DNA end is more similar to TRBJ2-5, so the J call may be wrong. In germline, CDR1 is LNHNV, CDR2 YYDKDF (reference sequence). This CDR3 has 15 amino acids. CDR3 sequence: CATSRRLVGMETQYF. In DNA, the CDR3 is TGTGCCACCAGCAGAAGACTAGTTGGAATGGAGACCCAGTACTTC.

The rearrangement links TRBV2 to TRBJ1-4; the D is unclear. V lost 5 bases, J lost 5 bases, and 9 bases lay in between. Per germline, CDR1 SNHLY and CDR2 FYNNEI. There are 13 residues in the CDR3. CDR3 bases: TGTGCCAGCAGTAATCCCGGGAATGAAAAACTGTTTTTT. This translates into CASSNPGNEKLFF. Variable domain in full (rest from reference TRBV2 and TRBJ1-4): EPEVTQTPSHQVTQMGQEVILRCVPISNHLYFYWYRQILGQKVEFLVSFYNNEISEKSEIFDDQFSVERPDGSNFTLKIRSTKLEDSAMYFCASSNPGNEKLFFGSGTQLSVL.

V is TRBV2 and J is TRBJ1-4; D is perhaps TRBD1 (5 bases). The CDR3 has 14 residues. V shed 8 bases and J shed 4 bases, with 14 bases lying between them. Germline V CDR1 and CDR2: SNHLY, FYNNEI. The CDR3 nucleotides read TGTGCCAGCGGGGATGGGGACGGTAATGAAAAACTGTTTTTT. Residues: CASGDGDGNEKLFF. The whole variable domain, remainder taken from reference TRBV2 and TRBJ1-4, is EPEVTQTPSHQVTQMGQEVILRCVPISNHLYFYWYRQILGQKVEFLVSFYNNEISEKSEIFDDQFSVERPDGSNFTLKIRSTKLEDSAMYFCASGDGDGNEKLFFGSGTQLSVL.

The CDR3 loop is CASGLVNSRSQETQYF. The CDR3 DNA sequence: TGTGCTAGTGGTTTGGTAAATTCCAGAAGCCAAGAGACCCAGTACTTC. The chain employs TRBV12-5 and TRBJ2-5; D unresolved. From germline, CDR1 is LGHNT and CDR2 FRNRAP. V shed 0 bases and J shed 1 base, with 12 bases lying between them. The length of the CDR3 is 16 residues.

This sequence joins TRBV14 and TRBJ2-5; D remains ambiguous. Trimming took off 0 bases at V and 13 bases at J, with 12 bases between the two ends. Germline CDR1 is SGHDN and CDR2 is FVKESK. This CDR3 comprises 12 residues. The CDR3 reads CASSQDRARRYF. Written as DNA, the CDR3 is TGTGCCAGCAGCCAAGATCGAGCTAGACGGTACTTC.

The rearrangement uses TRBV5-5 and TRBJ1-4; D unresolved. Trimming left V 4 bases short and J 8 bases short, with 21 bases between. CDR3 length: 16 residues. Germline assignment: CDR1 SGHKS and CDR2 YYEKEE (reference sequence). The DNA for the CDR3 is TGTGCCAGCAGCGTGGGCCAAGCCGGATGGCGAGAAAAACTGTTTTTT. Translation: CASSVGQAGWREKLFF.

The CDR3 loop is CASSSPQRRVPGLRELFF. The CDR3 DNA reads TGTGCCAGCAGCTCCCCCCAGAGGAGGGTTCCGGGCTTGAGGGAGCTGTTTTTT. The J gene is TRBJ2-2, the V gene TRBV7-2; perhaps TRBD2 as D (6 bases). Germline V lookup: CDR1 SGHTA, CDR2 FQGNSA. Trimming removed 4 bases from V and 9 bases from J, with 27 bases in between. This CDR3 is 18 amino acids long.

With regard to this clonotype: Germline and junction disagree at one end, which may indicate a read error. The V and J genes are TRBV13 and TRBJ2-7; D unresolved. From germline, CDR1 is PRHDT and CDR2 FYEKMQ (reference sequence). The CDR3 is 13 residues long. The CDR3 is CAGSATYRYEQYF. CDR3 in DNA: TGTGCCGGCAGCGCAACCTACAGATACGAGCAGTACTTC.

In this sample, this clonotype turned up a few times. CDR3: CASSLGNIVLNEQFF. The CDR3 region has the DNA TGTGCCAGCAGCTTAGGCAATATTGTCCTGAATGAGCAGTTCTTC. The rearrangement joins TRBV11-2 to TRBJ2-5; no clear D. The DNA end is a closer match to TRBJ2-1, so the J assignment may be wrong. This CDR3 spans 15 amino acids. Germline loops: CDR1 SGHAT, CDR2 FQNNGV.

This clonotype was seen more than once but under ten times. The chain has TRBV27 and TRBJ1-5; unclear D gene. CDR3 length equals 14 residues. CDR1 and CDR2 (germline): MNHEY, SMNVEV (reference sequence). V was shortened by 2 bases and J by 6 bases, with 11 bases between the two germline ends. The CDR3 spells CASSLTRDTQPQHF. In nucleotides, the CDR3 is TGTGCCAGCAGTTTAACCCGGGATACTCAGCCCCAGCATTTT.

This clonotype was recorded a few times. CDR3 region: CASSLRRGRGAYQETQYF. The CDR3 nucleotides are TGTGCCAGCAGCTTAAGGCGGGGGAGGGGGGCGTACCAAGAGACCCAGTACTTC. This sequence joins TRBV7-3 and TRBJ2-5, with D maybe TRBD2 (7 bases). Germline V CDR1 and CDR2: SGHTA, FQGTGA. Between the trimmed V and J ends, which lost 1 base and 0 bases, there was a span of 18 bases. The CDR3 has 18 amino acids. Variable domain in full (rest from reference TRBV7-3 and TRBJ2-5): GAGVSQTPSNKVTEKGKYVELRCDPISGHTALYWYRQSLGQGPEFLIYFQGTGAADDSGLPNDRFFAVRPEGSVSTLKIQRTERGDSAVYLCASSLRRGRGAYQETQYFGPGTRLLVL.

This clonotype has more than one count but fewer than ten. The gene calls are TRBV5-1 and TRBJ2-5; 8 nucleotides match TRBD1. Germline loops: CDR1 SGHRS, CDR2 YFSETQ. Trimming cost V 3 bases and J 4 bases; bases outside gene matches: 8. This CDR3 has 15 amino acids. The CDR3 spells CASSWNQGAGETQYF. The CDR3 coding sequence is TGCGCCAGCAGCTGGAATCAGGGGGCTGGAGAGACCCAGTACTTC.